The 19 T cell receptor beta chains reported below all come from one sample, sequenced in a study of blood T cells in healthy people across ages. The authors ran a second PCR of about 7 to 11 cycles using a sample-barcoded 5' primer and a J-beta primer mix. MiXCR was run by TCRdb on the 5' RACE reads, yielding one entry per CDR3 protein. The data show about 1.4 million distinct CDR3 sequences, approximately 59% seen once. The sample consisted of blood. These TCRs come from a man aged 18 to 29 in good health.

The chain links TRBV29-1 to TRBJ2-1; TRBD2 might be the D (7 bases). The CDR3 contains 16 residues. V gave up 4 bases and J gave up 4 bases, with 20 bases separating them. Germline CDR1 is SQVTM and CDR2 is ANQGSEA. The CDR3 DNA is TGCAGCGTTGGGTCCCGCGGGGGCGACCGTTACAATGAGCAGTTCTTC. Translated: CSVGSRGGDRYNEQFF.

This clonotype turned up a few times. J is TRBJ2-7 and V is TRBV27; a weak D match, TRBD2 (6 bases). Germline CDR1 reads MNHEY; CDR2 reads SMNVEV (reference sequence). The CDR3 has 15 residues. V lost 3 bases, J lost 2 bases, and 14 bases lay in between. The CDR3 nucleotides are TGTGCCAGCAGTTTGGGACTCATACGAACCTACGAGCAGTACTTC. It is translated as CASSLGLIRTYEQYF.

This clonotype was detected a few times. The rearrangement uses TRBV4-1 and TRBJ2-4, with D uncertain. Germline-derived CDR1 and CDR2 are MGHRA and YSYEKL. The germline V and J ends were trimmed by 0 bases and 13 bases, with 10 bases remaining between them. This CDR3 is built from 12 residues. The CDR3 region has the DNA TGCGCCAGCAGCCAAGATCCCGCAGAGCAGTACTTC. Residues: CASSQDPAEQYF.

This chain uses TRBV6-1 with TRBJ1-2; D is unresolved. The germline V and J ends were trimmed by 4 bases and 4 bases, with 7 bases remaining between them. Looked up from germline, CDR1 is MNHNS and CDR2 is SASEGT. This CDR3 has 12 amino acids. The CDR3 DNA follows: TGTGCCAGCAGTGTTAGCAGCTATGGCTACACCTTC. This encodes CASSVSSYGYTF.

This clonotype has only one observation. The chain is built from TRBV12-3 or TRBV12-4 and TRBJ1-2, with D hard to call. CDR3 length: 12 amino acids. V was clipped by 10 bases and J by 4 bases, with 13 bases between them. In DNA form, the CDR3 reads TGTGCCACCGCGACGGATTTCTATGGCTACACCTTC. It specifies CATATDFYGYTF.

The chain uses TRBV5-1 and TRBJ2-7; D unclear. The V gene's germline CDR1 is SGHRS and CDR2 YFSETQ. Trimming took off 0 bases at V and 0 bases at J, with 10 bases between the two ends. There are 15 residues in the CDR3. Here the CDR3 DNA reads TGCGCCAGCAGCTTGGTAAGCAGGAACTCCTACGAGCAGTACTTC. This sequence encodes CASSLVSRNSYEQYF. The full variable domain, completed using reference TRBV5-1 and TRBJ2-7, is KAGVTQTPRYLIKTRGQQVTLSCSPISGHRSVSWYQQTPGQGLQFLFEYFSETQRNKGNFPGRFSGRQFSNSRSEMNVSTLELGDSALYLCASSLVSRNSYEQYFGPGTRLTVT.

In nucleotides, the CDR3 is TGTGCCAGCACCTTCGGTCGGACCGGGGAGCTGTTTTTT. It encodes CASTFGRTGELFF. This chain uses TRBV25-1 with TRBJ2-2; D not certain. V was trimmed by 7 bases and J by 5 bases, leaving 11 bases between them. Germline-derived CDR1 and CDR2 are MGHDK and SYGVNS. CDR3 length: 13 amino acids.

This clonotype was recorded many times. At one boundary the junction diverges from the germline segment, which might be a read error. The chain couples TRBV18 to TRBJ1-2; TRBD1 agrees at 7 bases. Germline V gene lookup returns CDR1 KGHSH and CDR2 LQKENI. CDR3 length equals 13 residues. CDR3 sequence: CASSPDRVYGYTF. The DNA of the CDR3 is TGCGCCAGCAGCCCCGACAGGGTCTATGGCTACACCTTC.

The chain employs TRBV5-6 and TRBJ2-1; 8 bases agree with TRBD1. The CDR3 contains 16 residues. The germline V gene encodes CDR1 SGHDT and CDR2 YYEEEE. Losses at the gene ends were 3 bases for V and 0 bases for J; bases not matched to a gene: 5. Here the CDR3 reads CASSYRGSRSYNEQFF. CDR3 DNA: TGTGCCAGCAGCTACAGGGGGAGCCGCTCCTACAATGAGCAGTTCTTC.

This chain uses TRBV4-1 with TRBJ2-7, with D perhaps TRBD1 or TRBD2 (5 bases each). Between the trimmed V and J ends, which lost 8 bases and 0 bases, there was a span of 20 bases. Germline V gives CDR1 MGHRA, CDR2 YSYEKL. The CDR3 length is 16 residues. The CDR3: CASPWDLAPISYEQYF. CDR3 DNA: TGCGCCAGCCCGTGGGACCTTGCCCCGATCTCCTACGAGCAGTACTTC.

The chain carries TRBV12-3 or TRBV12-4 and TRBJ2-3, with D maybe TRBD1 (6 bases). The CDR3 is 15 amino acids. V was trimmed by 1 base and J by 2 bases, leaving 10 bases between them. CDR3 residues: CASSLGTVLTDTQYF. DNA for the CDR3: TGTGCCAGCAGTTTAGGGACAGTGCTCACAGATACGCAGTATTTT.

This clonotype was picked up a small number of times. The V and J genes are TRBV7-9 and TRBJ1-1; D might be TRBD1 (5 bases). The CDR3 loop spans 14 amino acids. Germline V gives CDR1 SEHNR, CDR2 FQNEAQ (reference sequence). The V gene lost 3 bases and the J gene lost 4 bases, with 12 bases spanning the gap. The CDR3, as DNA: TGTGCCAGCAGCTTGGGCAGGGAGGGCACTGAAGCTTTCTTT. Translation: CASSLGREGTEAFF. Full variable domain (rest looked up from reference TRBV7-9 and TRBJ1-1): DTGVSQNPRHKITKRGQNVTFRCDPISEHNRLYWYRQTLGQGPEFLTYFQNEAQLEKSRLLSDRFSAERPKGSFSTLEIQRTEQGDSAMYLCASSLGREGTEAFFGQGTRLTVV.

The chain combines TRBV5-1 with TRBJ2-1; no clear D. Germline-derived CDR1 and CDR2 are SGHRS and YFSETQ. There are 17 residues in the CDR3. V dropped 3 bases and J dropped 0 bases, with 16 bases sitting between them. CDR3 residues: CASSSFSAPSSYNEQFF. The CDR3 bases are TGCGCCAGCAGCTCCTTTTCGGCCCCGAGCTCCTACAATGAGCAGTTCTTC. Filled out from reference TRBV5-1 and TRBJ2-1, the complete variable domain reads KAGVTQTPRYLIKTRGQQVTLSCSPISGHRSVSWYQQTPGQGLQFLFEYFSETQRNKGNFPGRFSGRQFSNSRSEMNVSTLELGDSALYLCASSSFSAPSSYNEQFFGPGTRLTVL.

The rearrangement joins TRBV4-1 to TRBJ2-1, with 8 bases aligning to TRBD1. The CDR3 covers 15 residues. Looked up from germline, CDR1 is MGHRA and CDR2 is YSYEKL. Germline trimming cut 4 bases from V and 8 bases from J; bases unmatched to any gene: 10. The CDR3 is CASSRTGPLGDEQFF. As DNA, the CDR3 is TGCGCCAGCAGCCGGACAGGGCCCCTGGGGGATGAGCAGTTCTTC.

V gene TRBV20-1 combines with J gene TRBJ2-1; D gene ambiguous. Per germline, CDR1 DFQATT and CDR2 SNEGSKA (reference sequence). This CDR3 is 12 amino acids long. V lost 6 bases and J lost 6, with 12 bases in between. As DNA, the CDR3 is TGCAGTGCCCCCCTTCAGGTCAATGAGCAGTTCTTC. Translating gives CSAPLQVNEQFF.

This clonotype was observed a handful of times. This chain joins TRBV4-1 and TRBJ2-3; D not resolved. Germline V CDR1 and CDR2: MGHRA, YSYEKL. V was trimmed by 4 bases and J by 0 bases, leaving 17 bases between them. This CDR3 has 17 residues. CDR3 loop: CASSRQGLARSTDTQYF. The CDR3 bases are TGCGCCAGCAGCCGTCAAGGTTTGGCCAGGAGCACAGATACGCAGTATTTT.

The J gene is TRBJ2-2, the V gene TRBV27; TRBD1 might be the D (5 bases). The germline V and J ends were trimmed by 4 bases and 6 bases, with 12 bases remaining between them. This CDR3 has 14 amino acids. CDR1 is MNHEY and CDR2 is SMNVEV in the germline V gene (reference sequence). DNA for the CDR3: TGTGCCAGCAGTTCGCAGGGCAGTGCCGGGGAGCTGTTTTTT. Protein sequence: CASSSQGSAGELFF.

The CDR3 here is CASRFLAGGTYEQYF. The CDR3 nucleotides read TGTGCCAGCAGGTTCTTAGCGGGAGGAACCTACGAGCAGTACTTC. The chain employs TRBV6-6 and TRBJ2-7; 10 nucleotides match TRBD2. Looked up from germline, CDR1 is MNHNY and CDR2 is SVGAGI (reference sequence). V trimming: 6 bases; J trimming: 2 bases; junction bases outside the gene matches: 7. This CDR3 has 15 residues.

The chain carries TRBV20-1 and TRBJ2-7, with 10 nucleotides matching TRBD2. The ends lost 4 bases at V and 0 bases at J; junction bases unmatched: 6. Germline CDR1 and CDR2: DFQATT and SNEGSKA (reference sequence). This CDR3 has 15 amino acids. CDR3 sequence: CSAISSGGTSYEQYF. The DNA for the CDR3 is TGCAGTGCTATCAGTAGCGGGGGGACCTCCTACGAGCAGTACTTC.